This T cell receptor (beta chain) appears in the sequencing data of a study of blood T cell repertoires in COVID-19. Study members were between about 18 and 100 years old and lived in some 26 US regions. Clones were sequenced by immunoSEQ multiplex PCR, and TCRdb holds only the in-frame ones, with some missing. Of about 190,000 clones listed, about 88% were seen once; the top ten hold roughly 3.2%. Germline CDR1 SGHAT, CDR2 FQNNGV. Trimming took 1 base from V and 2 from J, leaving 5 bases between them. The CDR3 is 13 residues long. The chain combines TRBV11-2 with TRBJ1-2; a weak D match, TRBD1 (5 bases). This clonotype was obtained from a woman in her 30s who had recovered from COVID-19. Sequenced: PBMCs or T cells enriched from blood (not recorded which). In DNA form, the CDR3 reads TGTGCCAGCAGCTTAGGACAGAACTATGGCTACACCTTC. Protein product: CASSLGQNYGYTF.